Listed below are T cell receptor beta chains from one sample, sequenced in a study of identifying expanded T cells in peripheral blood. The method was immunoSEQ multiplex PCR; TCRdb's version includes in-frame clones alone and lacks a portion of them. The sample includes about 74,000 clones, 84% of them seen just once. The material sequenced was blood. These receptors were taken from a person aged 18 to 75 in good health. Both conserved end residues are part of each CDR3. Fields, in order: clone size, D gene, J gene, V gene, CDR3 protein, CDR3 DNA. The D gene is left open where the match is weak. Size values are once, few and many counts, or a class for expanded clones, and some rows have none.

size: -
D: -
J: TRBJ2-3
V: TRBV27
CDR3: CASRMTGTLVTDTQYF
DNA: TGTGCCAGCAGGATGACCGGGACTCTCGTCACAGATACGCAGTATTTT

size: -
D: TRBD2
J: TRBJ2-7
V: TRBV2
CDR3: CASGTSITYEQYF
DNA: TGTGCCAGCGGGACTAGCATTACCTACGAGCAGTACTTC

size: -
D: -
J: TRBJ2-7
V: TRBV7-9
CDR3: CASSRQSGFSSYEQYF
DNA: TGTGCCAGCAGCCGTCAGAGCGGGTTCAGCTCCTACGAGCAGTACTTC

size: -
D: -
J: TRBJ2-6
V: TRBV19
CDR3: CASTEVVRSSGANVLTF
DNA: TGTGCCAGTACAGAGGTGGTCCGTTCCTCTGGGGCCAACGTCCTGACTTTC

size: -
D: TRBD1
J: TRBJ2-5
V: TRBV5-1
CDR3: CASSLGQGAMETQYF
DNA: TGCGCCAGCAGCTTAGGACAGGGGGCTATGGAGACCCAGTACTTC

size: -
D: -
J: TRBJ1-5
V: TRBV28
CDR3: CASSLDQGSGPQHF
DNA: TGTGCCAGCAGTCTCGACCAGGGGAGCGGGCCCCAGCATTTT

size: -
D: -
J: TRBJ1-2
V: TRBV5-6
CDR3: CASSLSRGSYFGYTF
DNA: TGTGCCAGCAGCTTGTCTCGGGGGTCATACTTTGGCTACACCTTC

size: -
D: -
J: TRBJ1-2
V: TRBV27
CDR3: CASRLGGTYGYTF
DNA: TGTGCCAGCCGTTTAGGGGGAACCTATGGCTACACCTTC

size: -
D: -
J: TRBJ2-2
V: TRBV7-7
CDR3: CASSLNWDGTGELFF
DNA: TGTGCTAGCAGCTTAAACTGGGATGGGACCGGGGAGCTGTTTTTT

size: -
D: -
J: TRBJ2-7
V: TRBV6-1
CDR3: CASSPRGPYEQYF
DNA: TGTGCCAGCAGCCCGCGGGGTCCCTACGAGCAGTACTTC

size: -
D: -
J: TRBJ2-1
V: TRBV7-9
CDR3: CASSSTGEVYNEQFF
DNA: TGTGCCAGCAGTTCTACAGGGGAGGTCTACAATGAGCAGTTCTTC

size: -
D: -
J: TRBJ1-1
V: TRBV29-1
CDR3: CSVEGRLTEAFF
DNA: TGCAGCGTTGAAGGGCGGCTCACTGAAGCTTTCTTT

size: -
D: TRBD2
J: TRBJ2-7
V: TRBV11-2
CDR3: CASSLALTSGRVDEQYF
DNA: TGTGCCAGCAGCTTAGCCCTGACTAGCGGGAGGGTTGACGAGCAGTACTTC

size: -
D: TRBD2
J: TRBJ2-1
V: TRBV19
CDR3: CASSILGTSGGNEQFF
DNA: TGTGCCAGTAGTATCCTCGGGACTAGCGGTGGTAATGAGCAGTTCTTC

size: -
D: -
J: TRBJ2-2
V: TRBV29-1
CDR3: CSVEPQAGELFF
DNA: TGCAGCGTTGAACCCCAGGCCGGGGAGCTGTTTTTT

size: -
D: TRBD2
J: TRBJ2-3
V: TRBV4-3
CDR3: CASSPVLIAGGRDTQYF
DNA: TGCGCCAGCAGCCCTGTTCTGATAGCGGGAGGGAGAGATACGCAGTATTTT

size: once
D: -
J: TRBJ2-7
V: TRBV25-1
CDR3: CASSFAGTSYEQYF
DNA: TGTGCCAGCAGTTTCGCCGGGACCTCCTACGAGCAGTACTTC

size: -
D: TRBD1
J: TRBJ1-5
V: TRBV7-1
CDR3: CASSLAPPGQGLQPQHF
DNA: TGTGCCAGCAGCTTAGCTCCTCCGGGACAGGGACTCCAGCCCCAGCATTTT

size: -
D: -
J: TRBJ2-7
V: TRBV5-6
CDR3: CASSPLRLPSYEQYF
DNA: TGTGCCAGCAGCCCACTCCGGTTACCCTCCTACGAGCAGTACTTC

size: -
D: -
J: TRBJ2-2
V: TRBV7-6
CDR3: CASSSTPFANTGELFF
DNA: TGTGCCAGCAGCTCAACCCCGTTCGCGAACACCGGGGAGCTGTTTTTT

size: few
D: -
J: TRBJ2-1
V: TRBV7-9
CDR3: CASSLSGYEQFF
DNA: TGTGCCAGCAGCTTAAGCGGGTATGAGCAGTTCTTC

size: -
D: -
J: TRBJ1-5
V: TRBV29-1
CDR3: CSVGGNSNQPQHF
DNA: TGCAGCGTTGGAGGGAATAGCAATCAGCCCCAGCATTTT

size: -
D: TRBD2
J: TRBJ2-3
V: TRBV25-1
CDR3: CASRTRGGPGDTQYF
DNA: TGTGCCAGCAGGACCCGGGGGGGCCCCGGAGATACGCAGTATTTT

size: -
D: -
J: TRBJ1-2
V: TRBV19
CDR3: CASSPPDRNYGYTF
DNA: TGTGCCAGTAGTCCGCCGGACCGTAACTATGGCTACACCTTC

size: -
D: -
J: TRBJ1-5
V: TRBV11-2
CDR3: CASSFRGSNHQPQHF
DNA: TGTGCCAGCAGTTTTCGAGGCTCCAACCATCAGCCCCAGCATTTT

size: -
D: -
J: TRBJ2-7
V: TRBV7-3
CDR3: CASSLEYSGDYEQYF
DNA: TGTGCTAGCAGCTTAGAGTATAGCGGAGACTACGAGCAGTACTTC

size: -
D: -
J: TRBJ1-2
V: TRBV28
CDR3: CASRSGFYYGYTF
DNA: TGTGCCAGCAGATCAGGGTTTTACTATGGCTACACCTTC

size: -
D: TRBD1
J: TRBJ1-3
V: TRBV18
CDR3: CASSPQGALSGNTIYF
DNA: TGTGCCAGCTCACCCCAGGGGGCCCTCTCTGGAAACACCATATATTTT

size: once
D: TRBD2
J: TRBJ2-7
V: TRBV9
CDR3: CASSVSSGGREQYF
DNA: TGTGCCAGCAGCGTATCCAGCGGGGGGAGGGAGCAGTACTTC

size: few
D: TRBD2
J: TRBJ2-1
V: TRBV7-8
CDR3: CASSLSPGTSSYNEQFF
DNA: TGTGCCAGCAGCCTCTCCCCGGGGACTAGCTCCTACAATGAGCAGTTCTTC

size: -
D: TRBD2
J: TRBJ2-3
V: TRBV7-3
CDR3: CASSSHPGTSGRAATDTQYF
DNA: TGTGCCAGCAGCTCTCATCCGGGGACTAGCGGGAGGGCCGCAACAGATACGCAGTATTTT

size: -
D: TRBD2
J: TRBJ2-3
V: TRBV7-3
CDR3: CASSLTGRTSGRDTQYF
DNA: TGTGCCAGCAGCTTAACGGGTAGGACTAGCGGAAGGGATACGCAGTATTTT

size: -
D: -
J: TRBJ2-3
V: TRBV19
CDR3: CASSIDLSPGSTDTQYF
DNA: TGTGCCAGTAGTATAGATCTCTCCCCGGGCAGCACAGATACGCAGTATTTT

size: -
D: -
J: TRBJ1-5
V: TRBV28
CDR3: CASSFSRINQPQHF
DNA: TGTGCCAGCAGTTTCAGCAGGATCAATCAGCCCCAGCATTTT

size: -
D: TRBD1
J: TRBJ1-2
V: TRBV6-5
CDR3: CASSYGTGGGYTF
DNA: TGTGCCAGCAGTTACGGGACAGGGGGAGGCTACACCTTC

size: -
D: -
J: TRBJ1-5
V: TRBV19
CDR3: CASSIVGGGADQPQHF
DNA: TGTGCCAGTAGTATTGTGGGTGGGGGCGCGGATCAGCCCCAGCATTTT

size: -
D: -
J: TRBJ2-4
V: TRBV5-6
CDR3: CASSLEQLLAKNIQYF
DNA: TGTGCCAGCAGCTTGGAACAGCTCCTAGCCAAAAACATTCAGTACTTC

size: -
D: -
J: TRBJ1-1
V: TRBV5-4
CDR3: CASSLGFDALNTEAFF
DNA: TGTGCCAGCAGCTTGGGTTTTGACGCGTTGAACACTGAAGCTTTCTTT

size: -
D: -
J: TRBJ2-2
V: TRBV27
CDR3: CASSPGSSGELFF
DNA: TGTGCCAGCAGTCCAGGAAGTTCCGGGGAGCTGTTTTTT

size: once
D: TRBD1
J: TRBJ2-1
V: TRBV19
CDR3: CASSIVRGHFDEQFF
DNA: TGTGCCAGTAGTATAGTCAGGGGGCATTTCGATGAGCAGTTCTTC

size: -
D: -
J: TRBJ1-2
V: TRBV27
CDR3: CASSSGVEGYTF
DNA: TGTGCCAGCAGTTCAGGGGTCGAGGGCTACACCTTC

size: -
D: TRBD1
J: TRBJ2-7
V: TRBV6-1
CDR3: CASKSGQGGREQYF
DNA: TGTGCCAGCAAAAGTGGACAGGGGGGGCGCGAGCAGTACTTC

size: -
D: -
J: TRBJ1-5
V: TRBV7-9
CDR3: CASSAEGGVGNQPQHF
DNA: TGTGCCAGCAGCGCAGAGGGAGGGGTTGGCAATCAGCCCCAGCATTTT

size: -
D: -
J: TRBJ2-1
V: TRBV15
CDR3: CATSRPGNEQFF
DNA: TGTGCCACCAGCAGACCGGGGAATGAGCAGTTCTTC

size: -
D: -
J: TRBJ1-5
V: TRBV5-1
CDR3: CASSLRPEDQPQHF
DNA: TGCGCCAGCAGCCTTCGCCCAGAGGATCAGCCCCAGCATTTT

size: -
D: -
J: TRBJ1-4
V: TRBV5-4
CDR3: CASTRDNEKLFF
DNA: TGTGCCAGCACCAGGGATAATGAAAAACTGTTTTTT

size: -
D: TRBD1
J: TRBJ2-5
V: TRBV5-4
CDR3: CASSPTGGQETQYF
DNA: TGTGCCAGCAGCCCGACAGGGGGCCAAGAGACCCAGTACTTC

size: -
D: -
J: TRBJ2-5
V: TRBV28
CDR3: CASSSRDNPETQYF
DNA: TGTGCCAGCAGTTCCCGGGACAACCCAGAGACCCAGTACTTC

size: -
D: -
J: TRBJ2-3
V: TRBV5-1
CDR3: CASSLDRGTTTDTQYF
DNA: TGCGCCAGCAGCTTGGACAGGGGGACTACCACAGATACGCAGTATTTT

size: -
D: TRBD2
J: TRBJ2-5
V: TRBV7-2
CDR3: CASSLGAGTQETQYF
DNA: TGTGCCAGCAGCTTAGGAGCGGGAACACAAGAGACCCAGTACTTC

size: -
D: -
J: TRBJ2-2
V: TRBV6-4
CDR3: CASSVSPGPIPGELFF
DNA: TGTGCCAGCAGTGTTTCTCCGGGACCCATTCCCGGGGAGCTGTTTTTT

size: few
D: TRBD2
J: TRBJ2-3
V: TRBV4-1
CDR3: CASSQERTSGGISTDTQYF
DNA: TGCGCCAGCAGCCAAGAAAGGACTAGCGGAGGGATTAGCACAGATACGCAGTATTTT

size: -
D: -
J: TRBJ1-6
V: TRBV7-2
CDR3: CASSFRASSYNSPLHF
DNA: TGTGCCAGCAGCTTTAGGGCTAGCTCCTATAATTCACCCCTCCACTTT

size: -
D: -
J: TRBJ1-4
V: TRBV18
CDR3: CASSQGATNEKLFF
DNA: TGTGCCAGCTCACAGGGGGCAACTAATGAAAAACTGTTTTTT

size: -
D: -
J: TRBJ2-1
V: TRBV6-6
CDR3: CASGRNNEQFF
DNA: TGTGCCAGCGGGAGAAACAATGAGCAGTTCTTC

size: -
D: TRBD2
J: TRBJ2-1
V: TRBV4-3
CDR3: CASSQDQGLAGVYEQFF
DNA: TGCGCCAGCAGCCAAGATCAGGGCCTAGCGGGGGTCTATGAGCAGTTCTTC

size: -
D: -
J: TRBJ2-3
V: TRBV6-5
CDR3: CASSYGLNTDTQYF
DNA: TGTGCCAGCAGTTATGGGTTAAACACAGATACGCAGTATTTT

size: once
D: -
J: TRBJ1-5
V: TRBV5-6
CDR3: CASSLSNQPQHF
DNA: TGTGCCAGCAGCTTGAGCAATCAGCCCCAGCATTTT

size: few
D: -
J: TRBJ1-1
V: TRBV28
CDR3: CASSLETVEAFF
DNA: TGTGCCAGCAGTTTGGAGACAGTTGAAGCTTTCTTT